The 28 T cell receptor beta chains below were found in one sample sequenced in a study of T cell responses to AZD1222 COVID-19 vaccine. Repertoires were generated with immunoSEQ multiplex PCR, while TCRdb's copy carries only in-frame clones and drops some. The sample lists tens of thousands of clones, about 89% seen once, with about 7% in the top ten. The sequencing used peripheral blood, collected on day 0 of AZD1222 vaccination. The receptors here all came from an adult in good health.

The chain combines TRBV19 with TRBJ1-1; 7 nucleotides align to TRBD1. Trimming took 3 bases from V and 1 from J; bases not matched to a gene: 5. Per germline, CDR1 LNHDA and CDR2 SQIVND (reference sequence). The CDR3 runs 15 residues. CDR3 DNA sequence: TGTGCCAGTAGTATCCCCACAGGGGCGAACACTGAAGCTTTCTTT. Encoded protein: CASSIPTGANTEAFF.

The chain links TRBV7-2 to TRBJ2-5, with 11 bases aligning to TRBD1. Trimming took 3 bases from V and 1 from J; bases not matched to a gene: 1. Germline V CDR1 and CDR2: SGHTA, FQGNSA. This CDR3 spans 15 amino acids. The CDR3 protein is CASSLDRGPQETQYF. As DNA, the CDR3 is TGTGCCAGCAGCTTGGACAGGGGGCCCCAAGAGACCCAGTACTTC.

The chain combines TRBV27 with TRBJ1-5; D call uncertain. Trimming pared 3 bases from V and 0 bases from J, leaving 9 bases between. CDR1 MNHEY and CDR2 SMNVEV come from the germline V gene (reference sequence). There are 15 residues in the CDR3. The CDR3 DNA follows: TGTGCCAGCAGTTTTTTGGCAAATAGCAATCAGCCCCAGCATTTT. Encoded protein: CASSFLANSNQPQHF.

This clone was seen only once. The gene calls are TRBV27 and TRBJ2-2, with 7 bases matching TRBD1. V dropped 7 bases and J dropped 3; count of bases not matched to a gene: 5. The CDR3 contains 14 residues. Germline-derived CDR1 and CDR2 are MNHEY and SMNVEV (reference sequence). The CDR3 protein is CASTGDSYTGELFF. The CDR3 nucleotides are TGTGCCAGCACTGGGGACAGCTACACCGGGGAGCTGTTTTTT.

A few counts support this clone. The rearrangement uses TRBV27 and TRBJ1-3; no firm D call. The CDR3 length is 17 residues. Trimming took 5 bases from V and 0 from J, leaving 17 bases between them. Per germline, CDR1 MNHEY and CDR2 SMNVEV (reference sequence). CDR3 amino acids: CASSPLPPWTSGNTIYF. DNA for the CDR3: TGTGCCAGCAGTCCCCTCCCCCCCTGGACCTCTGGAAACACCATATATTTT.

CDR3 DNA: TGTGCCAGCTCACCACAGATGGACAGGTTCCCTGGCTATGGCTACACCTTC. Translating gives CASSPQMDRFPGYGYTF. The chain uses TRBV18 and TRBJ1-2, with 7 bases aligning to TRBD1. J was trimmed by 4 bases and V by 1 base; bases with no gene match: 12. There are 17 residues in the CDR3. Germline assignment: CDR1 KGHSH and CDR2 LQKENI.

CDR3 DNA: TGTGCCAGCAGTCCGGGCGGGGGGATCCACTATGGCTACACCTTC. Encoded protein: CASSPGGGIHYGYTF. The V and J genes are TRBV6-2 or TRBV6-3 and TRBJ1-2; weak D call: TRBD1 (5 bases). The germline V gene has CDR1 MNHEY and CDR2 SVGEGT. The CDR3 is made up of 15 amino acids. The V end lost 5 bases, the J end lost 3 bases, and 16 bases lay between the germline ends.

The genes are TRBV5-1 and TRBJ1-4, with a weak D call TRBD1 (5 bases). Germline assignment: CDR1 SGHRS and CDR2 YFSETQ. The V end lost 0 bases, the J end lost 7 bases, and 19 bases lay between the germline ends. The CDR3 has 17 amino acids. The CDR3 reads CASSLGVASIGTEKLFF. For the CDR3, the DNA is TGCGCCAGCAGCTTGGGTGTGGCGTCGATCGGGACTGAAAAACTGTTTTTT.

Here the CDR3 DNA reads TGTGCCAGCAGCGGACTTGGTCAGGGAGTAGATGGCTACACCTTC. This encodes CASSGLGQGVDGYTF. The gene calls are TRBV3-1 (or the pseudogene TRBV3-2) and TRBJ1-2; maybe TRBD1 (5 bases). The CDR3 runs to 15 residues. V was cut by 5 bases and J by 6 bases, with 19 bases left in between. Germline assignment: CDR1 LGHDT and CDR2 YNNKEL (reference sequence).

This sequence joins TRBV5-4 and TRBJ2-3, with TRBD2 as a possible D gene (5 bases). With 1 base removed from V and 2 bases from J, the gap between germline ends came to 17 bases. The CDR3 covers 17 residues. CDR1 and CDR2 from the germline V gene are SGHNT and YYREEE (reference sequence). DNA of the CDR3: TGTGCCAGCAGCTTGCGGTCCGGCGGGCTCTCCACAGATACGCAGTATTTT. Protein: CASSLRSGGLSTDTQYF. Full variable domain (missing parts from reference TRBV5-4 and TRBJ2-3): ETGVTQSPTHLIKTRGQQVTLRCSSQSGHNTVSWYQQALGQGPQFIFQYYREEENGRGNFPPRFSGLQFPNYSSELNVNALELDDSALYLCASSLRSGGLSTDTQYFGPGTRLTVL.

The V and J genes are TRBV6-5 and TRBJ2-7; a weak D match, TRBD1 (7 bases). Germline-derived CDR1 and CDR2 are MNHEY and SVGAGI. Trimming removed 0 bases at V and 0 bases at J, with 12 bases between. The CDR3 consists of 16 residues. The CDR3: CASSYSRQGGSYEQYF. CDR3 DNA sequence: TGTGCCAGCAGTTACTCTAGGCAGGGGGGCTCCTACGAGCAGTACTTC.

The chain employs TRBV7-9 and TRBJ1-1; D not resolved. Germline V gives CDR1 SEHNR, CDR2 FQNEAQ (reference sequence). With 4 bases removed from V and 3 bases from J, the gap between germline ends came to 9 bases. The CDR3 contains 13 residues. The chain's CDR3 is CASSSGLDTEAFF. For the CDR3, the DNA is TGTGCCAGCAGCTCCGGGTTGGACACTGAAGCTTTCTTT.

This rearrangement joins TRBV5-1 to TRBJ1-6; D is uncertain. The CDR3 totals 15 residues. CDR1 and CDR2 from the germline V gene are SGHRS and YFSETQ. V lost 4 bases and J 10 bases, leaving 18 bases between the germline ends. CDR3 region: CASSPLSGVASPLHF. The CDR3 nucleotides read TGCGCCAGCAGCCCCCTTTCCGGGGTGGCATCACCCCTCCACTTT.

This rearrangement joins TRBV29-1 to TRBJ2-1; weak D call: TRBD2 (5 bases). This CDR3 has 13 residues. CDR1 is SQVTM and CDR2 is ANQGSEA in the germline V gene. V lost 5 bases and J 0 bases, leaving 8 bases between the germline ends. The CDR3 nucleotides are TGCAGCGTTCAAGCGGACTCCTACAATGAGCAGTTCTTC. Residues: CSVQADSYNEQFF.

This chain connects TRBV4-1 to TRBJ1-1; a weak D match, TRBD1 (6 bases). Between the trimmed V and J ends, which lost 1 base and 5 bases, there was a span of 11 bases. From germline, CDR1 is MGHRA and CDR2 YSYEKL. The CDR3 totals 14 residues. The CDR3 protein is CASSQGFRGTEAFF. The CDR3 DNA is TGCGCCAGCAGCCAAGGATTTAGGGGGACTGAAGCTTTCTTT.

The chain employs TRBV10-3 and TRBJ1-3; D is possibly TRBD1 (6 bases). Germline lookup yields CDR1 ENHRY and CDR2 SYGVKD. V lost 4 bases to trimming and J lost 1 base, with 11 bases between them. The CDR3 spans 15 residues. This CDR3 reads CAISGTGTSGNTIYF. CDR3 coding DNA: TGTGCCATCAGTGGTACCGGGACATCTGGAAACACCATATATTTT.

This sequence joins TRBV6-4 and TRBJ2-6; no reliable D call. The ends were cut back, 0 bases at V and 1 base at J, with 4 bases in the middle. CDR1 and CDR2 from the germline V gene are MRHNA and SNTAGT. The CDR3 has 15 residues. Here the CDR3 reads CASSDSGSGANVLTF. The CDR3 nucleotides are TGTGCCAGCAGTGACTCGGGTTCTGGGGCCAACGTCCTGACTTTC.

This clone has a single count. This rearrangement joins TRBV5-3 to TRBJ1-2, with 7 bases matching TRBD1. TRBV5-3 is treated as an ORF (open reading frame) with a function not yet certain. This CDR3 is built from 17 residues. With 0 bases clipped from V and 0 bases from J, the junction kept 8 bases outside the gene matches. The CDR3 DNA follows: TGTGCCAGAAGCTTGGATGGGGACAGAGAAGCTAACTATGGCTACACCTTC. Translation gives CARSLDGDREANYGYTF.

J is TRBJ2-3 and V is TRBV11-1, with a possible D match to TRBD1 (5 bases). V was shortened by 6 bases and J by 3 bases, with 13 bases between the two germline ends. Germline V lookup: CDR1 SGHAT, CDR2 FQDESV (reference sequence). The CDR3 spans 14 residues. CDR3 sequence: CASRAASGTDTQYF. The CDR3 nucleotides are TGTGCCAGCAGGGCCGCCTCAGGGACAGATACGCAGTATTTT.

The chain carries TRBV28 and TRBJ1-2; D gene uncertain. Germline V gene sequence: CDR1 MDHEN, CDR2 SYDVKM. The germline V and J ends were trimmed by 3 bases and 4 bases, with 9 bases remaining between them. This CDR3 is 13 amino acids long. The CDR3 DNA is TGTGCCAGCAGTTTTGAACTGACCTATGGCTACACCTTC. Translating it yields CASSFELTYGYTF.

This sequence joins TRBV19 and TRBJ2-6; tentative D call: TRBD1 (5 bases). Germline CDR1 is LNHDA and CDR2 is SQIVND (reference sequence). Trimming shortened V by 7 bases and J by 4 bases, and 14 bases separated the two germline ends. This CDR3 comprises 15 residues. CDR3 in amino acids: CASTIQGMGANVLTF. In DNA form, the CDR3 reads TGTGCCAGTACCATCCAGGGAATGGGGGCCAACGTCCTGACTTTC.

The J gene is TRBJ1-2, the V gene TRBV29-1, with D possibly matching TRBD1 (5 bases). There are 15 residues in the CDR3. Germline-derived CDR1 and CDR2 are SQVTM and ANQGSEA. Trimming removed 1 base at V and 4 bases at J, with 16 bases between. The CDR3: CSVEVTGTDFYGYTF. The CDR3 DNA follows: TGCAGCGTTGAAGTTACCGGGACGGACTTCTATGGCTACACCTTC.

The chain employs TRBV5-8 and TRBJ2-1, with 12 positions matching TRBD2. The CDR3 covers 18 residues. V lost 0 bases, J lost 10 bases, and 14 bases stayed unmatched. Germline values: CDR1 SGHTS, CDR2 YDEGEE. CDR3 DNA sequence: TGTGCCAGCAGCTTGGCCGGCCTCCTAGCGGGGGGGCCCCCCGAGCAGTTCTTC. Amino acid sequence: CASSLAGLLAGGPPEQFF.

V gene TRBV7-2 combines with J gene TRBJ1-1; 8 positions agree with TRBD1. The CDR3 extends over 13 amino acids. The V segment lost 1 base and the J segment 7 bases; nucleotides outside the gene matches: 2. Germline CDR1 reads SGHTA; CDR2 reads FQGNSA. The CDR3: CASSLGQGIEAFF. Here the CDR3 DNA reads TGTGCCAGCAGCTTAGGACAGGGGATTGAAGCTTTCTTT.

CDR3 amino acids: CASSEAGTGLHEQYF. CDR3 sequence (DNA): TGTGCCAGCAGTGAAGCCGGGACAGGGTTGCACGAGCAGTACTTC. V is TRBV6-1 and J is TRBJ2-7; 9 positions agree with TRBD1. The CDR3 has 15 residues. Germline CDR1 is MNHNS and CDR2 is SASEGT. V was pared by 0 bases and J by 5 bases, with 5 bases of the junction left unmatched.

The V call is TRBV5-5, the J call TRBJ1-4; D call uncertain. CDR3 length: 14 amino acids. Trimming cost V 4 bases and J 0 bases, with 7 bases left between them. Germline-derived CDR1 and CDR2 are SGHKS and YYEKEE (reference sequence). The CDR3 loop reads CASSTSATNEKLFF. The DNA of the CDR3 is TGTGCCAGCAGCACTAGTGCAACTAATGAAAAACTGTTTTTT.

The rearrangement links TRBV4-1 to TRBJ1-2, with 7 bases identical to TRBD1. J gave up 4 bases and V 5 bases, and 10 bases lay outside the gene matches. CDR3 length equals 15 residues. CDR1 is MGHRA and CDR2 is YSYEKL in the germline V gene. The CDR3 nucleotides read TGCGCCAGCAGCACCGAGGGGGCGTTAGGCTATGGCTACACCTTC. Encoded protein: CASSTEGALGYGYTF.

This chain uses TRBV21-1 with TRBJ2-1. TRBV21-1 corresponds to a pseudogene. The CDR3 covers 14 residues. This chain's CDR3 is CASSSRGLINEQFF. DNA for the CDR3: TGTGCCAGCAGCTCCCGGGGCCTGATCAATGAGCAGTTCTTC.